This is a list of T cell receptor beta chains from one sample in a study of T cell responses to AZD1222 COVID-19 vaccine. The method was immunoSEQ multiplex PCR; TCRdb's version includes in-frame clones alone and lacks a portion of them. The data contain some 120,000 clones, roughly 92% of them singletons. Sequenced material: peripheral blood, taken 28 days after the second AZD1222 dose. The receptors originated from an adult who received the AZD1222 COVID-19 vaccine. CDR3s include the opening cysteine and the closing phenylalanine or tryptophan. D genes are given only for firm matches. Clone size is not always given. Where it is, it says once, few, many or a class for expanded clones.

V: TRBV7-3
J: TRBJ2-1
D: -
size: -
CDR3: CASSSTLPGAGYEQFF
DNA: TGTGCCAGCAGCTCCACCCTTCCGGGAGCGGGCTATGAGCAGTTCTTC

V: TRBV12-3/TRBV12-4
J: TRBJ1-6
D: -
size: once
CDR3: CASSLNNSPLHF
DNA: TGTGCCAGCAGTTTGAATAATTCACCCCTCCACTTT

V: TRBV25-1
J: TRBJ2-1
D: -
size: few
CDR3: CASSRGYEQFF
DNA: TGTGCCAGCAGTCGAGGGTATGAGCAGTTCTTC

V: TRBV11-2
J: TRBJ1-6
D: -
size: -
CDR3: CASSFSLSDNSPLHF
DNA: TGTGCCAGCAGCTTTTCTTTGTCGGATAATTCACCCCTCCACTTT

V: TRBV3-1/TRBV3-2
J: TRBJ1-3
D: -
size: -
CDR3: CASSQGQSGNTIYF
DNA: TGTGCCAGCAGCCAGGGGCAGAGTGGAAACACCATATATTTT

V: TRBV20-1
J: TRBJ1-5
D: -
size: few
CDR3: CSASLSSNQPQHF
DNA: TGCAGTGCTAGTTTATCTTCCAATCAGCCCCAGCATTTT

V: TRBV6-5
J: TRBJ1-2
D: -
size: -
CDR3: CASVRDTTNYGYTF
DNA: TGTGCCAGTGTCCGGGACACTACTAACTATGGCTACACCTTC

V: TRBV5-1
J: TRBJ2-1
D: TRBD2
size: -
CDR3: CASSLSAGDGYNEQFF
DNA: TGCGCCAGCAGCTTGTCAGCGGGAGACGGCTACAATGAGCAGTTCTTC

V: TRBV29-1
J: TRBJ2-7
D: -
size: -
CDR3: CSVGPGDYEQYF
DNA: TGCAGCGTTGGGCCGGGGGACTACGAGCAGTACTTC

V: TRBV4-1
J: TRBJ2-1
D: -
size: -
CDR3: CASSQALDGRRFF
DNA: TGCGCCAGCAGCCAGGCTTTGGACGGCAGAAGGTTCTTC